Listed below are T cell receptor beta chains from one sample, sequenced in a study of vaccination effects on CD4 cells after COVID-19. Produced via immunoSEQ multiplex PCR; TCRdb's table is partial and in-frame only. The sample has roughly 70,000 clones; roughly 73% are singletons. Antigens for these TCRs are unknown. The sequencing used CD4+ T cells from PBMCs cultured with HIV peptides, collected before COVID-19 vaccination. The receptors derive from a human donor who had a prior SARS-CoV-2 infection. The CDR3 runs from the conserved cysteine through the conserved F or W. The D gene is left open where the match is weak. Clone size is stated in some rows and not others, as once, few, many or a class when expanded.

>TRBJ2-5|.|TRBV5-4|.
CASSLGGRYQETQYF
TGTGCCAGCAGCTTGGGAGGGAGGTACCAAGAGACCCAGTACTTC
>TRBJ1-4|TRBD1|TRBV18|.
CASSPQGAVEKLFF
TGTGCCAGCTCACCACAGGGGGCGGTTGAAAAACTGTTTTTT
>TRBJ2-4|.|TRBV2|.
CASRGDWDVGIQYF
TGTGCCAGCAGGGGAGATTGGGACGTCGGAATTCAGTACTTC
>TRBJ1-1|TRBD1|TRBV4-2|.
CASRQGAPSAAFF
TGTGCCAGCAGGCAGGGGGCCCCTTCGGCAGCTTTCTTT
>TRBJ1-5|.|TRBV15|.
CATSRAPRESNQPQHF
TGTGCCACCAGCAGAGCACCCAGGGAGAGCAATCAGCCCCAGCATTTT
>TRBJ1-1|.|TRBV5-1|.
CASSWGWNTEAFF
TGCGCCAGCAGCTGGGGCTGGAACACTGAAGCTTTCTTT
>TRBJ1-2|TRBD1|TRBV2|.
CASSDPGGFYGYTF
TGTGCCAGCAGTGATCCAGGGGGCTTTTATGGCTACACCTTC
>TRBJ1-1|.|TRBV7-2|once
CASSLNQGNTEAFF
TGTGCCAGCAGCTTAAATCAAGGGAACACTGAAGCTTTCTTT
>TRBJ2-3|.|TRBV2|few
CASTGRAPGADTQYF
TGTGCCAGCACCGGGCGGGCCCCAGGGGCAGATACGCAGTATTTT
>TRBJ2-3|.|TRBV5-1|.
CASSPQGDTQYF
TGCGCCAGCAGCCCCCAGGGTGATACGCAGTATTTT
>TRBJ2-5|TRBD1|TRBV7-2|.
CASSLLMGTGLAETQYF
TGTGCCAGCAGCTTATTAATGGGGACAGGTCTCGCCGAGACCCAGTACTTC
>TRBJ1-2|TRBD1|TRBV5-8|once
CASSPLRTGKGYTF
TGTGCCAGCAGCCCCCTCAGGACAGGGAAGGGCTACACCTTC
>TRBJ2-5|.|TRBV30|once
CAWRIQGSQTQYF
TGTGCCTGGAGGATTCAGGGTTCACAGACCCAGTACTTC
>TRBJ1-1|.|TRBV5-4|.
CASSLRVGEAFF
TGTGCCAGCAGCCTAAGGGTGGGGGAAGCTTTCTTT
>TRBJ2-3|.|TRBV4-1|.
CASSQGPTRGSADTQYF
TGCGCCAGCAGCCAAGGGCCGACTAGAGGGAGCGCAGATACGCAGTATTTT
>TRBJ1-2|TRBD1|TRBV7-3|once
CASSLMAGGGTFGYTF
TGTGCCAGCAGCCTCATGGCGGGAGGGGGCACTTTTGGCTACACCTTC
>TRBJ1-6|.|TRBV11-2|.
CASSARRGARNSPLHF
TGTGCCAGCAGCGCGCGTAGAGGGGCGCGGAATTCACCCCTCCACTTT
>TRBJ2-3|.|TRBV30|few
CAWRYSGGTDTQYF
TGTGCCTGGAGGTACTCAGGTGGAACAGATACGCAGTATTTT
>TRBJ2-3|TRBD1|TRBV7-9|.
CASSLARDRGYTQYF
TGTGCCAGCAGCTTAGCTCGGGACAGGGGATATACGCAGTATTTT
>TRBJ2-7|.|TRBV7-2|.
CASSTGDEQYF
TGTGCCAGTTCAACCGGGGACGAGCAGTACTTC
>TRBJ2-7|TRBD2|TRBV7-2|.
CASSPQLAGSSYEQYF
TGTGCCAGCAGCCCCCAACTAGCGGGGAGCTCCTACGAGCAGTACTTC